This T cell receptor (beta chain) appears in the sequencing data of a study of cytomegalovirus exposure and HLA in healthy donors. Details on this clone: Antigen specificity is unknown.

Study observations and caveats: Cytomegalovirus association was assigned to 150 to 200 TCR beta chains. Reported performance of the classifier showed diagnosis of cytomegalovirus status with high specificity and sensitivity.

Amplification used 60 Vbeta primers and 13 Jbeta primers. Using immunoSEQ multiplex PCR, the repertoire was profiled, and TCRdb retains in-frame clones only, with some absent. The sample yields about 120,000 clones, approximately 80% seen once. The CDR3 sequence is 13 residues long. V lost 3 bases and J 8 bases, leaving 14 bases between the germline ends. Germline CDR1 SGHNT, CDR2 YYREEE (reference sequence). The clonotype was recovered from a man aged 25-45 years in good health and CMV-seronegative. The chain carries TRBV5-4 and TRBJ1-2, with D unresolved. Sample: PBMCs. For the CDR3, the DNA is TGTGCCAGCAGCTCGCCGACTTGGAGAGGCTACACCTTC. Its translation: CASSSPTWRGYTF.